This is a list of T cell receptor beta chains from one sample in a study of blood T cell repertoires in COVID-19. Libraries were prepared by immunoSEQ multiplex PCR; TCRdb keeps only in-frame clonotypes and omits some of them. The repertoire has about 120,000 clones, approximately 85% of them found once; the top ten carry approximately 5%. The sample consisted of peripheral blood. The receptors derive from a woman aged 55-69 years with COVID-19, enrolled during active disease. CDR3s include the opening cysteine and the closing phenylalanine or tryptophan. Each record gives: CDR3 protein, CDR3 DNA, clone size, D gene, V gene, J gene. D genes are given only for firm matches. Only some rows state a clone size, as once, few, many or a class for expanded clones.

CDR3: CASSNRGRGQKLFF
DNA: TGTGCCAGCAGCAACAGGGGGCGAGGACAAAAACTGTTTTTT
size: -
D: TRBD1
V: TRBV7-9
J: TRBJ1-4

CDR3: CASSPHRGGEFF
DNA: TGTGCCAGCAGCCCCCACCGGGGGGGTGAGTTCTTC
size: -
D: TRBD2
V: TRBV9
J: TRBJ2-1

CDR3: CASSQDTGQGGQPQHF
DNA: TGCGCCAGCAGCCAAGATACCGGACAGGGCGGGCAGCCCCAGCATTTT
size: -
D: TRBD1
V: TRBV4-3
J: TRBJ1-5

CDR3: CASSIGLGEKLFF
DNA: TGTGCCAGCAGCATTGGACTTGGCGAAAAACTGTTTTTT
size: -
D: -
V: TRBV13
J: TRBJ1-4

CDR3: CASSPDFNRGTQYF
DNA: TGTGCCAGTAGTCCGGACTTCAACCGGGGGACCCAGTACTTC
size: -
D: -
V: TRBV19
J: TRBJ2-5

CDR3: CASSEFWDGGDTQYF
DNA: TGTGCCAGCAGTGAATTTTGGGACGGGGGGGATACGCAGTATTTT
size: -
D: TRBD2
V: TRBV2
J: TRBJ2-3

CDR3: CATARTGGGNTEAFF
DNA: TGCGCCACAGCTCGGACAGGAGGAGGGAACACTGAAGCTTTCTTT
size: -
D: TRBD1
V: TRBV5-1
J: TRBJ1-1

CDR3: CASSLAGGHLNTEAFF
DNA: TGCGCCAGCAGCTTGGCAGGGGGCCACCTGAACACTGAAGCTTTCTTT
size: -
D: TRBD1
V: TRBV5-1
J: TRBJ1-1

CDR3: CASSLEGVNEKLFF
DNA: TGTGCCAGCAGCTTAGAGGGGGTGAATGAAAAACTGTTTTTT
size: -
D: -
V: TRBV7-9
J: TRBJ1-4

CDR3: CASSPVNRATDTQYF
DNA: TGTGCCAGCTCACCCGTGAACAGGGCCACAGATACGCAGTATTTT
size: -
D: -
V: TRBV18
J: TRBJ2-3

CDR3: CASSLSTGGVTEAFF
DNA: TGTGCCAGCAGTTTATCGACAGGGGGCGTCACTGAAGCTTTCTTT
size: -
D: TRBD1
V: TRBV27
J: TRBJ1-1

CDR3: CASSLAARGHGYTF
DNA: TGTGCCAGCAGCTTAGCGGCCAGGGGGCATGGCTACACCTTC
size: -
D: TRBD1
V: TRBV11-2
J: TRBJ1-2

CDR3: CASSYRGKSPLHF
DNA: TGTGCCAGCAGTTACAGGGGTAAATCACCCCTCCACTTT
size: few
D: -
V: TRBV6-5
J: TRBJ1-6